Each of the 3 T cell receptor beta chains below was sequenced from the same sample in a study of beta chain features in type 1 diabetes (dated by TCRdb to 2017 to 2018). Receptor libraries were prepared by the immunoSEQ multiplex PCR assay. The High Capacity cDNA Reverse Transcription Kit was used to reverse transcribe all of the isolated RNA, meaning that expressed TCRB transcripts were what got sequenced. TCRdb took over this immuneACCESS table, retaining in-frame rearrangements with V and J assigned. Such tables are incomplete; in checked studies, under half of the missing clones stem from an unresolved V gene, and the remainder is unexplained. Within this sample are some 180,000 clones, with around 13% of them counted one time only. 0.62% of the sample is in the top ten clones. The source material was central memory CD4+ T cells from blood. Receptor source: a woman between 18 and 29 years old in good health.

This clone turned up a few times. V usage is TRBV5-4 and J usage is TRBJ1-2; D not resolved. Trimming shortened V by 2 bases and J by 6 bases, and 20 bases separated the two germline ends. The CDR3 extends over 16 amino acids. Per germline, CDR1 SGHNT and CDR2 YYREEE (reference sequence). Here the CDR3 reads CASSFPLRAVPDGYTF. CDR3 bases: TGTGCCAGCAGCTTTCCCCTGCGCGCTGTCCCCGATGGCTACACCTTC.

The V and J genes are TRBV27 and TRBJ2-1, with 8 bases fitting TRBD1. The V gene's germline CDR1 is MNHEY and CDR2 SMNVEV (reference sequence). J gave up 5 bases and V 7 bases, and 10 bases lay outside the gene matches. The CDR3 extends over 15 amino acids. Written as DNA, the CDR3 is TGTGCCAGCATCGCGGACAGGGAGCTAAACAATGAGCAGTTCTTC. Encoded protein: CASIADRELNNEQFF.

The genes are TRBV5-1 and TRBJ2-5; 8 nucleotides match TRBD1. The CDR3 extends over 14 amino acids. J gave up 4 bases and V 3 bases, and 5 bases lay outside the gene matches. Germline lookup yields CDR1 SGHRS and CDR2 YFSETQ. The CDR3 bases are TGCGCCAGCAGCTCTCCTGACAGGGGAGAGACCCAGTACTTC. Its protein product is CASSSPDRGETQYF.